This T cell receptor beta chain was documented in a study of vaccination and CD4 T cells after COVID-19. For the study at large: Control cultures were supplied with a CEFX pool, an HIV-1 Nef pool, or no peptide at all.

The Oncomine TCR Beta short-read assay was what sequenced the DNA obtained from cultured CD4+ T cells. TCRdb redid the calling of the PCR reads with MiXCR, one entry per CDR3 protein. The data show about 20,000 distinct CDR3 sequences, less than 65% seen once. Treatment specified: approximately 9-day PBMC culture with coronavirus spike peptide pools or control peptides (ViraFEST assay). For ViraFEST, peptide pools expanded antigen-specific T cells, after which the TCRs were sequenced. With V trimmed by 6 bases and J by 8 bases, 14 bases remained unmatched. Germline CDR1 and CDR2: DFQATT and SNEGSKA (reference sequence). CDR3 length: 15 residues. Remarks on this clonotype: Its antigen is currently unknown.

Overall study results and limits: Convalescent patient numbers were relatively low, with no early post-infection timepoints.

The source of this sequence is a human donor who had recovered from COVID-19. This chain uses TRBV20-1 with TRBJ2-1; 9 bases are shared with TRBD2. Input material: CD4+ T cells from blood, cultured in vitro. CDR3 sequence reads: CSATVGASGIHEQFF. As DNA, the CDR3 is TGCAGTGCCACGGTCGGAGCTAGCGGGATTCATGAGCAGTTCTTC.